The 22 T cell receptor beta chains below were found in one sample sequenced in a study of T cell responses to AZD1222 COVID-19 vaccine. The assay was immunoSEQ multiplex PCR, and TCRdb's table has in-frame clones only and misses some. The sample contains 150,000 to 180,000 clones, 80% to 90% of which appear only once. The sample was peripheral blood, taken on day 0 of MenACWY control vaccination. These receptor sequences come from an adult in good health.

V and J are TRBV4-2 and TRBJ1-2, with 7 bases aligning to TRBD1. The ends lost 1 base at V and 2 bases at J; junction bases unmatched: 4. Germline V gene data show CDR1 as LGHNA and CDR2 as YNFKEQ. The CDR3 consists of 15 residues. The CDR3 is CASSQGQGGNYGYTF. CDR3 DNA: TGTGCCAGCAGCCAAGGGCAGGGGGGAAACTATGGCTACACCTTC.

This clone was observed a handful of times. CDR3 amino acids: CASSFQGGSYEQYF. The CDR3 nucleotides are TGTGCCAGCAGCTTCCAGGGGGGATCCTACGAGCAGTACTTC. The chain is built from TRBV7-9 and TRBJ2-7; TRBD1 might be the D (7 bases). CDR3 length: 14 residues. In germline, CDR1 is SEHNR, CDR2 FQNEAQ (reference sequence). V was cut by 3 bases and J by 1 base, with 10 bases left in between.

This chain links TRBV4-2 with TRBJ2-6; 7 nucleotides line up with TRBD1. The CDR3 runs to 18 residues. The germline CDR1 and CDR2 sequences are LGHNA and YNFKEQ. V was pared by 4 bases and J by 0 bases, with 9 bases of the junction left unmatched. CDR3 in amino acids: CASSPRQGQSSGANVLTF. The DNA of the CDR3 is TGTGCCAGCAGCCCCAGACAGGGACAGAGCTCTGGGGCCAACGTCCTGACTTTC.

This chain uses TRBV3-1 (or the pseudogene TRBV3-2) with TRBJ1-2; D is unresolved. Germline CDR1 and CDR2: LGHDT and YNNKEL (reference sequence). The CDR3 contains 15 residues. V was clipped by 4 bases and J by 8 bases, with 20 bases between them. CDR3 in amino acids: CASSPRDARTLGYTF. The CDR3 nucleotides read TGTGCCAGCAGCCCGAGAGACGCCAGGACTTTAGGCTACACCTTC.

There are a few counts of this clone. The chain joins TRBV30 to TRBJ1-3; D is unresolved. The CDR3 runs 13 residues. V lost 4 bases, J lost 0 bases, and 7 bases lay in between. Germline CDR1 GTSNPN, CDR2 SVGIG (reference sequence). CDR3: CAWTARSGNTIYF. CDR3 sequence (DNA): TGTGCCTGGACAGCCCGCTCTGGAAACACCATATATTTT. The full variable domain, completed using reference TRBV30 and TRBJ1-3, is SQTIHQWPATLVQPVGSPLSLECTVEGTSNPNLYWYRQAAGRGLQLLFYSVGIGQISSEVPQNLSASRPQDRQFILSSKKLLLSDSGFYLCAWTARSGNTIYFGEGSWLTVV.

The chain carries TRBV7-6 and TRBJ1-2, with TRBD1 identical over 7 bases. CDR1 is SGHVS and CDR2 is FNYEAQ in the germline V gene. CDR3 size: 15 residues. J gave up 7 bases and V 5 bases, and 13 bases lay outside the gene matches. CDR3 loop: CASSPLGEGAGGYTF. The CDR3, as DNA: TGTGCCAGCAGCCCTTTGGGAGAGGGGGCTGGTGGCTACACCTTC. Full variable domain (missing parts from reference TRBV7-6 and TRBJ1-2): GAGVSQSPRYKVTKRGQDVALRCDPISGHVSLYWYRQALGQGPEFLTYFNYEAQQDKSGLPNDRFSAERPEGSISTLTIQRTEQRDSAMYRCASSPLGEGAGGYTFGSGTRLTVV.

V gene TRBV7-2 combines with J gene TRBJ1-4, with D possibly TRBD1 on 5 matching bases. This CDR3 spans 15 amino acids. Germline V gene data show CDR1 as SGHTA and CDR2 as FQGNSA. With 2 bases removed from V and 3 bases from J, the gap between germline ends came to 10 bases. The CDR3 spells CASSLRGRPNEKLFF. Here the CDR3 DNA reads TGTGCCAGCAGCTTAAGGGGACGTCCTAATGAAAAACTGTTTTTT. The complete variable domain, with remaining parts taken from reference TRBV7-2 and TRBJ1-4, reads GAGVSQSPSNKVTEKGKDVELRCDPISGHTALYWYRQSLGQGLEFLIYFQGNSAPDKSGLPSDRFSAERTGGSVSTLTIQRTQQEDSAVYLCASSLRGRPNEKLFFGSGTQLSVL.

The rearrangement uses TRBV3-1 (or the pseudogene TRBV3-2) and TRBJ1-6, with 7 positions matching TRBD1. With V trimmed by 4 bases and J by 7 bases, 7 bases remained unmatched. The CDR3 consists of 15 residues. Germline V gene lookup returns CDR1 LGHDT and CDR2 YNNKEL (reference sequence). CDR3 sequence: CASSLPGQINSPLHF. As DNA, the CDR3 is TGTGCCAGCAGCCTACCGGGACAGATCAATTCACCCCTCCACTTT.

The chain has TRBV30 and TRBJ2-3, with TRBD2 matching 7 bases. CDR1 GTSNPN and CDR2 SVGIG come from the germline V gene (reference sequence). The ends lost 5 bases at V and 4 bases at J; junction bases unmatched: 3. The CDR3 is 12 residues long. CDR3 DNA: TGTGCCTGGGGGGGGGACCCAGATACGCAGTATTTT. Translation: CAWGGDPDTQYF.

The chain is built from TRBV5-1 and TRBJ2-3; the D is unclear. The germline gives CDR1 SGHRS, CDR2 YFSETQ. V gave up 2 bases and J gave up 0 bases, with 7 bases separating them. This CDR3 region has 14 residues. Written as DNA, the CDR3 is TGCGCCAGCAGCTTCACCGGTAGCACAGATACGCAGTATTTT. It is translated as CASSFTGSTDTQYF.

The chain has TRBV7-8 and TRBJ1-2, with a weak D call TRBD1 (6 bases). The CDR3 has 16 residues. Germline loops: CDR1 SGHVS, CDR2 FQNEAQ. V gave up 5 bases and J gave up 4 bases, with 20 bases separating them. CDR3 sequence (DNA): TGTGCCAGCAGCGTAAGAGCCGGGACACCGACCTATGGCTACACCTTC. This codes for CASSVRAGTPTYGYTF.

The gene calls are TRBV10-3 and TRBJ2-5; a weak D match, TRBD2 (6 bases). Looked up from germline, CDR1 is ENHRY and CDR2 is SYGVKD. With 3 bases removed from V and 4 bases from J, the gap between germline ends came to 30 bases. The CDR3 has 20 amino acids. DNA for the CDR3: TGTGCCATCAGTGACCCGGGAGCTAAAGAAACCGCTTTTTTACTAGAGACCCAGTACTTC. Its protein is CAISDPGAKETAFLLETQYF.

The chain carries TRBV14 and TRBJ2-3, with 7 bases fitting TRBD1. CDR1 is SGHDN, CDR2 FVKESK, per germline. CDR3 length equals 16 residues. V lost 3 bases to trimming and J lost 1 base; unmatched junction nucleotides: 7. The CDR3 DNA reads as TGTGCCAGCAGCCACAACAGGGGTGTCGGCACAGATACGCAGTATTTT. Translation gives CASSHNRGVGTDTQYF.

The chain uses TRBV11-3 and TRBJ2-1, with a possible D match to TRBD2 (6 bases). The CDR3 length is 15 residues. Germline V CDR1 and CDR2: SGHNT, YENEEA. The V end was cut by 1 base, the J end by 5 bases, with 12 bases between. CDR3 sequence: CASSLATLADNEQFF. The CDR3 DNA is TGTGCCAGCAGCTTAGCCACATTAGCGGACAATGAGCAGTTCTTC.

The chain uses TRBV11-3 and TRBJ2-2; 8 positions agree with TRBD2. Germline CDR1 is SGHNT and CDR2 is YENEEA. The CDR3 spans 15 residues. The junction had 7 bases not matched to a gene; V was cut back by 5 bases and J by 5 bases. The CDR3 nucleotides are TGTGCCAGCAGCATAGCGGGGACCCAAACCGGGGAGCTGTTTTTT. Translated, it gives CASSIAGTQTGELFF. The full variable domain, rest sourced from reference TRBV11-3 and TRBJ2-2, is EAGVVQSPRYKIIEKKQPVAFWCNPISGHNTLYWYLQNLGQGPELLIRYENEEAVDDSQLPKDRFSAERLKGVDSTLKIQPAELGDSAVYLCASSIAGTQTGELFFGEGSRLTVL.

This chain links TRBV19 with TRBJ2-5, with TRBD1 matching 11 bases. J gave up 6 bases and V 5 bases, and 8 bases lay outside the gene matches. Germline V gene data show CDR1 as LNHDA and CDR2 as SQIVND (reference sequence). This CDR3 has 15 residues. In DNA form, the CDR3 reads TGTGCCAGTAGTCCTAGGACAGGGGGCAGGAAGACCCAGTACTTC. Protein sequence: CASSPRTGGRKTQYF.

This clone was seen a single time. Here the CDR3 DNA reads TGCGCCAGCAGCTTGGAGACAGGCCGACTTGATTCACCCCTCCACTTT. It specifies CASSLETGRLDSPLHF. The rearrangement uses TRBV5-1 and TRBJ1-6, with a weak D call TRBD1 (6 bases). The V gene lost 0 bases and the J gene lost 8 bases, with 15 bases spanning the gap. The CDR3 length is 16 residues. The V gene's germline CDR1 is SGHRS and CDR2 YFSETQ.

The V gene is TRBV30, the J gene TRBJ1-1, with 10 bases lining up with TRBD1. The CDR3 consists of 13 residues. With V trimmed by 5 bases and J by 5 bases, 5 bases remained unmatched. CDR1 and CDR2 (germline): GTSNPN, SVGIG (reference sequence). The CDR3 loop is CAWDRGRRTEAFF. Here the CDR3 DNA reads TGTGCCTGGGACAGGGGGCGCAGAACTGAAGCTTTCTTT.

The rearrangement links TRBV10-3 to TRBJ2-2; D is possibly TRBD2 (5 bases). CDR1 and CDR2 (germline): ENHRY, SYGVKD. The CDR3 is 16 residues long. V lost 0 bases, J lost 2 bases, and 10 bases lay in between. The CDR3 DNA sequence: TGTGCCATCAGTGAGTCGTTCAGCGGCAACACCGGGGAGCTGTTTTTT. Translating gives CAISESFSGNTGELFF.

DNA for the CDR3: TGTGCCAGCAGCTTAGTTACACCTTACAATGAGCAGTTCTTC. Its translation: CASSLVTPYNEQFF. V and J are TRBV7-3 and TRBJ2-1; no reliable D call. This CDR3 contains 14 residues. CDR1 is SGHTA and CDR2 is FQGTGA in the germline V gene. Trimming took 2 bases from V and 4 from J, leaving 9 bases between them.

The rearrangement uses TRBV5-4 and TRBJ2-7; the match to TRBD2 covers 13 bases. The germline V gene encodes CDR1 SGHNT and CDR2 YYREEE (reference sequence). The CDR3 spans 15 residues. Trimming took 2 bases from V and 6 from J; bases not matched to a gene: 5. This CDR3 reads CASSFPGLAGVEQYF. The CDR3, as DNA: TGTGCCAGCAGCTTCCCCGGACTAGCGGGAGTCGAGCAGTACTTC.

V is TRBV7-8 and J is TRBJ2-5; TRBD2 agrees at 7 bases. The germline gives CDR1 SGHVS, CDR2 FQNEAQ. The CDR3 is 16 amino acids. V dropped 4 bases and J dropped 2; count of bases not matched to a gene: 10. In DNA form, the CDR3 reads TGTGCCAGCAGCTACGTAACGGGACTACATCAAGAGACCCAGTACTTC. Translating gives CASSYVTGLHQETQYF.